This record covers a single T cell receptor (beta chain). As yet, its antigen is unknown. These data originate in a study of T cell repertoires in cytomegalovirus infection. Study as a whole: Public TCR beta signatures provided an indication of both CMV infection and a matching HLA type.

MiXCR, run by TCRdb on the reads, gives a single entry per CDR3 protein. The sample has fewer than 200,000 distinct CDR3 sequences, around an eighth seen once; the top ten hold 25% to 30%. Notes on the study in general: Cumulative frequency of public TCR beta families picked out carriers of CMV plus the relevant HLA. CMV-specific TCR beta clonotypes restricted by HLA-C were the ones dominating the ex vivo response.

Germline loops: CDR1 SGDLS, CDR2 YYNGEE. The CDR3 spans 14 residues. The germline V and J ends were trimmed by 0 bases and 1 base, with 7 bases remaining between them. Sequences were obtained from PBMCs. V is TRBV9 and J is TRBJ2-5; no clear D gene. The source of this sequence is a human donor in good health (CMV status not recorded). Some clones in this sample may be carry-over from other donors' samples. The CDR3: CASSVGVSQETQYF. The CDR3 nucleotides read TGTGCCAGCAGCGTAGGTGTCAGCCAAGAGACCCAGTACTTC.